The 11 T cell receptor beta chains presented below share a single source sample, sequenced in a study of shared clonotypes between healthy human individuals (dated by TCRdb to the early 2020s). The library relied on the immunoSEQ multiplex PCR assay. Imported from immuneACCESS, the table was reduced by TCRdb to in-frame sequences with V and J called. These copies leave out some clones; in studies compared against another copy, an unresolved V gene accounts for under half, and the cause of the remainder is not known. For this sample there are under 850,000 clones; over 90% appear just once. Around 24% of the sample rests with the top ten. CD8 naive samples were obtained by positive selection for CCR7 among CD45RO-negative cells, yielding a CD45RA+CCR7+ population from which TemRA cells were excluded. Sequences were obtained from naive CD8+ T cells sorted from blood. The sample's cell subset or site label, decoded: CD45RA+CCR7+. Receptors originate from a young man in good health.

CDR3 DNA: TGCGCCAGCAGCCAAGAAAACAGCTACGAGCAGTACTTC. This translates into CASSQENSYEQYF. J is TRBJ2-7 and V is TRBV4-3; D remains unclear. V dropped 0 bases and J dropped 3 bases, with 6 bases sitting between them. Germline lookup yields CDR1 LGHNA and CDR2 YSLEER. The CDR3 is 13 amino acids.

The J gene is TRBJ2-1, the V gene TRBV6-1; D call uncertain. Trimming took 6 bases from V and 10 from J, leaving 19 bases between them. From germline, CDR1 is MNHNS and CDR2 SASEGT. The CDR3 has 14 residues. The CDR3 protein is CASRYRGLRNEQFF. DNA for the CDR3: TGTGCCAGCAGGTACCGTGGGCTCCGAAACGAGCAGTTCTTC.

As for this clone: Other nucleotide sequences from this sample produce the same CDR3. The CDR3 here is CASSLRGETQYF. The CDR3, as DNA: TGTGCCAGCAGCCTCAGGGGTGAGACCCAGTACTTC. The J gene is TRBJ2-5, the V gene TRBV27, with a possible D match to TRBD1 (6 bases). This CDR3 comprises 12 residues. The V end was cut by 6 bases, the J end by 5 bases, with 10 bases between. Looked up from germline, CDR1 is MNHEY and CDR2 is SMNVEV (reference sequence).

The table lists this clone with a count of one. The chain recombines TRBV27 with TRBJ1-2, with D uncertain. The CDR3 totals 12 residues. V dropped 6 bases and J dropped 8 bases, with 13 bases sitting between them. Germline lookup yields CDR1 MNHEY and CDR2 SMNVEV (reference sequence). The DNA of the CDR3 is TGTGCCAGCAGCCCACTGTCGGGGGGCTACACCTTC. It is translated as CASSPLSGGYTF.

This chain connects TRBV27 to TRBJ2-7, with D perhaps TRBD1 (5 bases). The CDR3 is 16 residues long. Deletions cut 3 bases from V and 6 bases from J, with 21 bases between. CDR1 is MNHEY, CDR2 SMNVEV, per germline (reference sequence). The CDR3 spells CASSLLIGDGRSEQYF. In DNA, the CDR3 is TGTGCCAGCAGTTTGTTGATAGGGGATGGAAGGAGCGAGCAGTACTTC.

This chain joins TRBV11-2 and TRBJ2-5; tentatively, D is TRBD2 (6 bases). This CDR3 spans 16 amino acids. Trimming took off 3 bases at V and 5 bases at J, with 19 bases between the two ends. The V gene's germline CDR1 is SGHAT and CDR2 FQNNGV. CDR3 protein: CASSLGGPGGVETQYF. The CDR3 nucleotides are TGTGCCAGCAGCTTGGGGGGTCCTGGAGGGGTGGAGACCCAGTACTTC.

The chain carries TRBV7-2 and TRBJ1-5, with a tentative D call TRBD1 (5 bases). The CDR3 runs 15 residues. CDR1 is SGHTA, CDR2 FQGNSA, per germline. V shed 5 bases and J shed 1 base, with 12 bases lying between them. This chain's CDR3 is CASSIGWGSNQPQHF. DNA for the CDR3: TGTGCCAGCAGCATCGGGTGGGGGAGCAATCAGCCCCAGCATTTT.

The CDR3 DNA follows: TGTGCCAGCAGCGCGGAGGGGGGACGGACTGAAGCTTTCTTT. Translation gives CASSAEGGRTEAFF. V usage is TRBV9 and J usage is TRBJ1-1, with a tentative D call TRBD1 (6 bases). CDR3 length: 14 residues. The germline V gene has CDR1 SGDLS and CDR2 YYNGEE. V dropped 3 bases and J dropped 5 bases, with 14 bases sitting between them.

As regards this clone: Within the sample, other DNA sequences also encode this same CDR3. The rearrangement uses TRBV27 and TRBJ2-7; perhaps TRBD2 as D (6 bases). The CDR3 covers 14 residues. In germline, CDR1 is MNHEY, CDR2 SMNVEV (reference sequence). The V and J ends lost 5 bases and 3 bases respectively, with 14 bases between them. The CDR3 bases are TGTGCCAGCAGTCTCTCTGACGGGGGCTACGAGCAGTACTTC. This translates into CASSLSDGGYEQYF.

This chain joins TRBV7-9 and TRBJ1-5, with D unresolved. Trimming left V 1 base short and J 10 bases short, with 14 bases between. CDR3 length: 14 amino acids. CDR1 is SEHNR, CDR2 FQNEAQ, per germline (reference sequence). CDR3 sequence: CASSLEAGWGPQHF. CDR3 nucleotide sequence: TGTGCCAGCAGCTTAGAAGCTGGGTGGGGTCCCCAGCATTTT.

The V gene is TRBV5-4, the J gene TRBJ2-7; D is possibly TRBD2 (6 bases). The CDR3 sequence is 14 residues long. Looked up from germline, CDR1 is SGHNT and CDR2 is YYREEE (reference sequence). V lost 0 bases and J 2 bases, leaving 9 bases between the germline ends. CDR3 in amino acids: CASSLDGSAYEQYF. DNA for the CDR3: TGTGCCAGCAGCTTGGACGGGAGTGCCTACGAGCAGTACTTC.